A selection of T cell receptor beta chains follows, all from one sample in a study of blood T cell repertoires in COVID-19. The protocol was immunoSEQ multiplex PCR, while the TCRdb copy is restricted to in-frame clones and leaves out a portion. The sample records some 280,000 clones, 75% to 90% being singletons. Input material: peripheral blood. Receptors were obtained from a woman aged 40 to 50 who had recovered from COVID-19. CDR3s leave out the opening cysteine and the closing phenylalanine or tryptophan. Each record gives: clone size, J gene, V gene, CDR3 protein. The size of a clone is reported for some rows only, either as once, few or many, or as a class for expanded clones.

>few|TRBJ1-2|TRBV5-6
ASSTGGNYGYT
>once|TRBJ2-6|TRBV20-1
SASSPDRAGANVLT
>.|TRBJ2-2|TRBV9
ASSARGGAANTGELF
>.|TRBJ2-7|TRBV19
ASSIEQQGRQY
>.|TRBJ2-7|TRBV28
ASSLSAGVYGQY
>.|TRBJ2-1|TRBV6-4
ASSDAAGLSYNEQF
>.|TRBJ1-1|TRBV5-1
ASSMEDTPLNTEAF
>.|TRBJ2-7|TRBV5-3
ARSRHPGLAYCEQY
>.|TRBJ2-7|TRBV18
ASSPPTSGTHEQY
>.|TRBJ2-7|TRBV28
ASSSPNRGYEQY
>few|TRBJ1-2|TRBV6-1
ASSEALGTGASNYGYT
>.|TRBJ2-1|TRBV7-9
ASSLRGTTDNEQF
>.|TRBJ2-1|TRBV5-1
ASSLVSGINEQF
>once|TRBJ2-7|TRBV10-3
AISGTSVPGASEQY
>.|TRBJ2-7|TRBV27
ASSLSGSSYEQY
>.|TRBJ2-4|TRBV19
ASIGGNYAKNIQY
>.|TRBJ1-2|TRBV19
ASSIAREISSGYT
>.|TRBJ2-1|TRBV11-3
ASSLVGSWGLADLNEQF
>.|TRBJ2-2|TRBV19
ASSARTGGDTGELF
>.|TRBJ2-1|TRBV29-1
SGGQGTNEQF
>.|TRBJ2-5|TRBV9
ASSVGDSWETQY
>.|TRBJ1-3|TRBV6-4
ASSVWRGNTIY
>.|TRBJ2-5|TRBV6-6
ASSAASGETQY
>.|TRBJ2-7|TRBV4-2
ASSNRLAGYEQY
>.|TRBJ1-2|TRBV30
AWTTGRGLYGYT
>few|TRBJ1-3|TRBV11-1
ASSFGQARFGNTIY
>.|TRBJ2-6|TRBV18
ASSPGGRESGANVLT
>.|TRBJ2-7|TRBV10-3
AISRDKLYEQY
>.|TRBJ2-3|TRBV6-5
ASSMYQKDTQY
>.|TRBJ1-4|TRBV24-1
ATSDGDRGPTNEKLF
>.|TRBJ2-7|TRBV7-9
ASSLSGIRGEQY
>.|TRBJ1-5|TRBV2
ARGDSDSNQPQH
>.|TRBJ1-5|TRBV19
ASSFSDTSFQQPQH
>few|TRBJ1-2|TRBV9
ASSKDDRVRYGYT
>.|TRBJ1-4|TRBV15
ATNRGTQAEKLF
>.|TRBJ2-7|TRBV13
ASSPQGLAYEQY
>.|TRBJ2-3|TRBV7-3
ASSKTSVSTDTQY
>.|TRBJ1-5|TRBV27
ASSLTGGTQGQPQH
>.|TRBJ1-5|TRBV11-2
ASSSGGRGSNQPQH
>.|TRBJ2-5|TRBV5-4
ASSPPGTGHQETQY
>.|TRBJ2-5|TRBV19
ASSIGGFGTVQEETQY
>once|TRBJ2-7|TRBV27
ASSTRLADNPYEQY
>.|TRBJ2-5|TRBV2
ASSRATGVGETQY
>.|TRBJ2-5|TRBV11-2
ASSSAAGQGVGETQY
>.|TRBJ2-1|TRBV12-5
ASALVPRQF
>.|TRBJ2-1|TRBV11-2
ASSFGLAGGREQF
>.|TRBJ2-5|TRBV5-1
ASSQGTRRGQETQY
>few|TRBJ2-1|TRBV7-2
ASSLAAGAYNEQF
>.|TRBJ2-5|TRBV2
ASSEVGGKSIETQY
>.|TRBJ1-6|TRBV7-9
ASRSSGGSYNSPLH
>.|TRBJ2-4|TRBV20-1
SARAQTFQY
>.|TRBJ2-7|TRBV13
ASSGTGEEQY
>.|TRBJ2-5|TRBV18
ASSPLANQETQY
>.|TRBJ2-2|TRBV2
ASSDEALANTGELF
>.|TRBJ1-1|TRBV3-1/TRBV3-2
ASSQVEGANTEAF
>once|TRBJ2-7|TRBV14
ASSQDAGYYEQY
>.|TRBJ2-1|TRBV14
ASSQEWLAINNEQF
>.|TRBJ2-2|TRBV25-1
ASSDFYQGNTGELF